The entry that follows covers one T cell receptor (beta chain) sequence. TCRdb reprocessed the PCR reads using MiXCR. Here the sample spans under 20,000 clones, just over 25% being singletons. The germline V gene encodes CDR1 SGHTA and CDR2 FQGTGA. The CDR3 loop spans 20 amino acids. The V segment lost 1 base and the J segment 1 base; nucleotides outside the gene matches: 15. There were no patients who had received any treatment before thyroid surgery. This entry belongs to a study of metastatic and nonmetastatic thyroid tumors. The chain combines TRBV7-3 with TRBJ2-1; 8 bases are shared with TRBD2. The sequenced sample was blood. The sequence derives from a male donor with papillary thyroid cancer or a benign thyroid nodule (not recorded which). Some clones in this sample may be carry-over from other donors' samples. CDR3 DNA: TGTGCCAGCAGCTTAAGGTTGGTTCGAAGCGGGGGAAGTTCCTACAATGAGCAGTTCTTC. This translates into CASSLRLVRSGGSSYNEQFF.